The TCR beta chain described here comes from a study of Tregs in tolerant kidney transplant recipients. Regarding the study as a whole: Activated donor B cell expansion appeared to reveal the most relevant donor-specific TCRbeta repertoire. Validation in larger populations is needed because few patients were studied.

Data came from immunoSEQ multiplex PCR; TCRdb stores just in-frame clones and leaves some out. The data contain 100,000 to 150,000 clones, around nine tenths of them singletons. The CDR3 is 13 residues long. Trimming pared 4 bases from V and 6 bases from J, leaving 12 bases between. CDR1 MNHEY and CDR2 SMNVEV come from the germline V gene (reference sequence). Concerning this clone: The antigen is undetermined.

Unstimulated regulatory T cells (CD4+CD25+CD127-), CD4+CD25- non-regulatory cells, CD4 and CD8 cells were FACS-sorted from thawed PBMCs. The rearrangement joins TRBV27 to TRBJ1-2; D possibly corresponds to TRBD1 (5 bases). The sequence was obtained from a human donor in good health. Material: CD4+ T cells from blood. CDR3 coding DNA: TGTGCCAGCAGTTCACAGGAAAACAATGGCTACACCTTC. Its translation: CASSSQENNGYTF.